This passage covers 23 T cell receptor beta chains from one sample sequenced in a study of CD8+ T cells in alopecia areata. Documented treatment: oral pan-JAK inhibitor, 5-10 mg twice daily. It was cDNA, reverse transcribed from extracted RNA, that served as the sequencing template. The assay was immunoSEQ multiplex PCR, and TCRdb's table has in-frame clones only and misses some. The table has around 100,000 clones, approximately 70% seen once. Source: CD8+ T cells sorted from blood, taken at week 44, from a patient treated with tofacitinib. These TCRs come from a human donor with alopecia areata.

The chain employs TRBV4-3 and TRBJ2-2; the match to TRBD2 covers 12 bases. V lost 0 bases, J lost 10 bases, and 6 bases stayed unmatched. CDR1 and CDR2 (germline): LGHNA, YSLEER. The length of the CDR3 is 16 residues. CDR3: CASSQDQASGGVELFF. In nucleotides, the CDR3 is TGCGCCAGCAGCCAAGATCAGGCTAGCGGGGGGGTGGAGCTGTTTTTT.

The chain carries TRBV28 and TRBJ1-1, with D maybe TRBD1 (5 bases). Germline loops: CDR1 MDHEN, CDR2 SYDVKM. The CDR3 is 14 amino acids. With 6 bases removed from V and 1 base from J, the gap between germline ends came to 12 bases. The CDR3 coding sequence is TGTGCCAGCAGCCTCGCCGGGACGAACACTGAAGCTTTCTTT. Its protein is CASSLAGTNTEAFF. The full variable domain, completed using reference TRBV28 and TRBJ1-1, is DVKVTQSSRYLVKRTGEKVFLECVQDMDHENMFWYRQDPGLGLRLIYFSYDVKMKEKGDIPEGYSVSREKKERFSLILESASTNQTSMYLCASSLAGTNTEAFFGQGTRLTVV.

The chain couples TRBV11-2 to TRBJ2-3; TRBD2 agrees at 13 bases. Trimming removed 4 bases from V and 8 bases from J; junction bases left unmatched: 6. The CDR3 totals 15 residues. In germline, CDR1 is SGHAT, CDR2 FQNNGV. The CDR3 protein is CASSSRTSGGLTQYF. CDR3 in DNA: TGTGCCAGCAGCTCCCGGACTAGCGGGGGCCTTACGCAGTATTTT.

The rearrangement joins TRBV6-6 to TRBJ1-4, with D tentatively TRBD1 (5 bases). This CDR3 spans 14 amino acids. V dropped 5 bases and J dropped 8 bases, with 15 bases sitting between them. From germline, CDR1 is MNHNY and CDR2 SVGAGI (reference sequence). The CDR3 nucleotides are TGTGCCAGCAGTCTACCCACGGACAACGAAAAACTGTTTTTT. Amino acid sequence: CASSLPTDNEKLFF.

The V call is TRBV19, the J call TRBJ1-1; TRBD1 matches at 8 bases. Germline CDR1 LNHDA, CDR2 SQIVND (reference sequence). The ends lost 4 bases at V and 1 base at J; junction bases unmatched: 5. There are 15 residues in the CDR3. As DNA, the CDR3 is TGTGCCAGTAGTACCCCCGGGACAGGGAACACTGAAGCTTTCTTT. Encoded protein: CASSTPGTGNTEAFF.

CDR3: CSVLTGDQETQYF. CDR3 nucleotides: TGCAGCGTCCTAACAGGGGACCAAGAGACCCAGTACTTC. This chain connects TRBV29-1 to TRBJ2-5; 7 nucleotides align to TRBD1. Germline assignment: CDR1 SQVTM and CDR2 ANQGSEA. The CDR3 consists of 13 residues. The junction had 4 bases not matched to a gene; V was cut back by 6 bases and J by 0 bases. The whole variable domain, remainder taken from reference TRBV29-1 and TRBJ2-5, is SAVISQKPSRDICQRGTSLTIQCQVDSQVTMMFWYRQQPGQSLTLIATANQGSEATYESGFVIDKFPISRPNLTFSTLTVSNMSPEDSSIYLCSVLTGDQETQYFGPGTRLLVL.

To note about this clone: Other DNA sequences in the same sample also yield this CDR3. This rearrangement joins TRBV14 to TRBJ1-1; D is unclear. Per germline, CDR1 SGHDN and CDR2 FVKESK. This CDR3 is built from 13 residues. Deletions cut 1 base from V and 1 base from J, with 4 bases between. DNA for the CDR3: TGTGCCAGCAGCCAAGGGAGGAACACTGAAGCTTTCTTT. Translating it yields CASSQGRNTEAFF.

The chain links TRBV9 to TRBJ2-7; D is perhaps TRBD2 (6 bases). The V end lost 0 bases, the J end lost 3 bases, and 10 bases lay between the germline ends. The germline CDR1 and CDR2 sequences are SGDLS and YYNGEE. This CDR3 comprises 14 residues. This chain's CDR3 is CASSVGSGGYEQYF. In DNA, the CDR3 is TGTGCCAGCAGCGTAGGTAGCGGTGGCTACGAGCAGTACTTC.

The chain links TRBV7-9 to TRBJ2-7; D is unresolved. The length of the CDR3 is 12 residues. CDR1 and CDR2 from the germline V gene are SEHNR and FQNEAQ (reference sequence). Trimming left V 1 base short and J 5 bases short, with 6 bases between. In DNA, the CDR3 is TGTGCCAGCAGCTTAGACGTCCACGAGCAGTACTTC. Its translation is CASSLDVHEQYF. Full variable domain (outside the CDR3, taken from reference TRBV7-9 and TRBJ2-7): DTGVSQNPRHKITKRGQNVTFRCDPISEHNRLYWYRQTLGQGPEFLTYFQNEAQLEKSRLLSDRFSAERPKGSFSTLEIQRTEQGDSAMYLCASSLDVHEQYFGPGTRLTVT.

Regarding this clone: The junction shows a germline mismatch at one end, possibly a read error. This rearrangement joins TRBV9 to TRBJ2-7, with 8 bases that match TRBD1. The length of the CDR3 is 14 residues. The germline V gene has CDR1 SGDLS and CDR2 YYNGEE. This CDR3 reads CAGSVGQGVYEQYF. CDR3 coding DNA: TGTGCCGGCAGCGTAGGACAGGGAGTCTACGAGCAGTACTTC.

This chain connects TRBV13 to TRBJ2-1, with 10 bases aligning to TRBD1. The CDR3 is 14 amino acids. From germline, CDR1 is PRHDT and CDR2 FYEKMQ (reference sequence). With V trimmed by 3 bases and J by 8 bases, 4 bases remained unmatched. CDR3 region: CASSLTGGLDEQFF. The CDR3 region has the DNA TGTGCCAGCAGCTTGACAGGGGGCTTGGATGAGCAGTTCTTC. Based on the CDR3 plus reference TRBV13 and TRBJ2-1, the full variable domain is AAGVIQSPRHLIKEKRETATLKCYPIPRHDTVYWYQQGPGQDPQFLISFYEKMQSDKGSIPDRFSAQQFSDYHSELNMSSLELGDSALYFCASSLTGGLDEQFFGPGTRLTVL.

The chain links TRBV4-3 to TRBJ2-3; D is uncertain. The germline V and J ends were trimmed by 0 bases and 1 base, with 8 bases remaining between them. Germline CDR1 reads LGHNA; CDR2 reads YSLEER. The CDR3 runs to 15 residues. CDR3 residues: CASSQDKQGTDTQYF. The CDR3, as DNA: TGCGCCAGCAGCCAAGATAAGCAGGGCACAGATACGCAGTATTTT.

The rearrangement links TRBV5-1 to TRBJ1-1, with 10 bases identical to TRBD1. Trimming removed 4 bases from V and 3 bases from J; junction bases left unmatched: 9. The CDR3 length is 16 residues. Germline values: CDR1 SGHRS, CDR2 YFSETQ. CDR3 amino acids: CASSRYRDRGDTEAFF. As DNA, the CDR3 is TGCGCCAGCAGCCGATACCGGGACAGGGGAGACACTGAAGCTTTCTTT.

The rearrangement uses TRBV29-1 and TRBJ2-7, with D possibly being TRBD2 (5 bases). In germline, CDR1 is SQVTM, CDR2 ANQGSEA. Trimming took 4 bases from V and 5 from J, leaving 12 bases between them. This CDR3 spans 12 amino acids. This chain's CDR3 is CSVVRGLDEQYF. The CDR3 DNA sequence: TGCAGCGTTGTACGGGGTCTCGACGAGCAGTACTTC.

This sequence joins TRBV9 and TRBJ1-4, with 7 bases lining up with TRBD1. Germline-derived CDR1 and CDR2 are SGDLS and YYNGEE. CDR3 size: 15 residues. With 4 bases clipped from V and 8 bases from J, the junction kept 11 bases outside the gene matches. For the CDR3, the DNA is TGTGCCAGCAGCACCTCCGGGACAGTCGACGAAAAACTGTTTTTT. Translating it yields CASSTSGTVDEKLFF.

The V call is TRBV29-1, the J call TRBJ1-3, with D hard to call. V was trimmed by 3 bases and J by 0 bases, leaving 9 bases between them. Germline values: CDR1 SQVTM, CDR2 ANQGSEA. The CDR3 consists of 14 residues. Written as DNA, the CDR3 is TGCAGCGTTGATTTCGGGCGCTCTGGAAACACCATATATTTT. The encoded protein is CSVDFGRSGNTIYF. Combining the CDR3 with reference TRBV29-1 and TRBJ1-3 gives the whole variable domain SAVISQKPSRDICQRGTSLTIQCQVDSQVTMMFWYRQQPGQSLTLIATANQGSEATYESGFVIDKFPISRPNLTFSTLTVSNMSPEDSSIYLCSVDFGRSGNTIYFGEGSWLTVV.

V gene TRBV5-6 combines with J gene TRBJ2-1; the match to TRBD1 covers 10 bases. Looked up from germline, CDR1 is SGHDT and CDR2 is YYEEEE. The CDR3 sequence is 15 residues long. V lost 5 bases, J lost 4 bases, and 6 bases stayed unmatched. In DNA form, the CDR3 reads TGTGCCAGCAGTTCCCCGGGACAGGGGTACAATGAGCAGTTCTTC. It translates to CASSSPGQGYNEQFF.

Concerning this clone: Other nucleotide sequences from this sample produce the same CDR3. The chain has TRBV4-3 and TRBJ2-7; the D is unclear. There are 14 residues in the CDR3. Trimming shortened V by 0 bases and J by 2 bases, and 8 bases separated the two germline ends. CDR1 LGHNA and CDR2 YSLEER come from the germline V gene. The DNA for the CDR3 is TGCGCCAGCAGCCAAGATACGGGCACCTACGAGCAGTACTTC. This codes for CASSQDTGTYEQYF.

In this sample, this clone turned up a few times. The genes are TRBV6-5 and TRBJ2-1; possible D gene TRBD2, 6 bases. Germline-derived CDR1 and CDR2 are MNHEY and SVGAGI. The CDR3 length is 13 residues. V was clipped by 6 bases and J by 7 bases, with 13 bases between them. DNA of the CDR3: TGTGCCAGCAGGCCTGGTGGGGGGAATGAGCAGTTCTTC. It translates to CASRPGGGNEQFF.

V usage is TRBV29-1 and J usage is TRBJ2-1; 9 bases agree with TRBD1. The germline V gene encodes CDR1 SQVTM and CDR2 ANQGSEA. V lost 6 bases and J lost 0; bases outside the gene matches: 6. The CDR3 runs 15 residues. For the CDR3, the DNA is TGCAGCGTAGGGACAGGGCTCTCCTCCTACAATGAGCAGTTCTTC. As protein: CSVGTGLSSYNEQFF.

The chain uses TRBV30 and TRBJ1-6; D unresolved. Trimming removed 4 bases from V and 4 bases from J, with 11 bases in between. Germline values: CDR1 GTSNPN, CDR2 SVGIG (reference sequence). The CDR3 has 14 amino acids. Here the CDR3 DNA reads TGTGCCTGGATTCCGAGGAGTTATAATTCACCCCTCCACTTT. Amino acid sequence: CAWIPRSYNSPLHF.

This clone came up once. The genes are TRBV21-1 and TRBJ1-2; the D call in the table, TRBD1, was not verified against the DNA. TRBV21-1 has pseudogene status. CDR3 length equals 15 residues. CDR3 sequence: CASSSRTGGRYGYTF. In DNA form, the CDR3 reads TGTGCCAGCAGCTCCCGGACAGGGGGACGTTATGGCTACACCTTC.

This clone was counted between two and nine times. V is TRBV10-3 and J is TRBJ2-2; maybe TRBD1 (5 bases). The CDR3 runs 15 residues. V lost 6 bases to trimming and J lost 0 bases, with 11 bases between them. Germline CDR1 is ENHRY and CDR2 is SYGVKD. CDR3 in DNA: TGTGCCATCAGCGAGAAGACAGCGAACACCGGGGAGCTGTTTTTT. As protein: CAISEKTANTGELFF.